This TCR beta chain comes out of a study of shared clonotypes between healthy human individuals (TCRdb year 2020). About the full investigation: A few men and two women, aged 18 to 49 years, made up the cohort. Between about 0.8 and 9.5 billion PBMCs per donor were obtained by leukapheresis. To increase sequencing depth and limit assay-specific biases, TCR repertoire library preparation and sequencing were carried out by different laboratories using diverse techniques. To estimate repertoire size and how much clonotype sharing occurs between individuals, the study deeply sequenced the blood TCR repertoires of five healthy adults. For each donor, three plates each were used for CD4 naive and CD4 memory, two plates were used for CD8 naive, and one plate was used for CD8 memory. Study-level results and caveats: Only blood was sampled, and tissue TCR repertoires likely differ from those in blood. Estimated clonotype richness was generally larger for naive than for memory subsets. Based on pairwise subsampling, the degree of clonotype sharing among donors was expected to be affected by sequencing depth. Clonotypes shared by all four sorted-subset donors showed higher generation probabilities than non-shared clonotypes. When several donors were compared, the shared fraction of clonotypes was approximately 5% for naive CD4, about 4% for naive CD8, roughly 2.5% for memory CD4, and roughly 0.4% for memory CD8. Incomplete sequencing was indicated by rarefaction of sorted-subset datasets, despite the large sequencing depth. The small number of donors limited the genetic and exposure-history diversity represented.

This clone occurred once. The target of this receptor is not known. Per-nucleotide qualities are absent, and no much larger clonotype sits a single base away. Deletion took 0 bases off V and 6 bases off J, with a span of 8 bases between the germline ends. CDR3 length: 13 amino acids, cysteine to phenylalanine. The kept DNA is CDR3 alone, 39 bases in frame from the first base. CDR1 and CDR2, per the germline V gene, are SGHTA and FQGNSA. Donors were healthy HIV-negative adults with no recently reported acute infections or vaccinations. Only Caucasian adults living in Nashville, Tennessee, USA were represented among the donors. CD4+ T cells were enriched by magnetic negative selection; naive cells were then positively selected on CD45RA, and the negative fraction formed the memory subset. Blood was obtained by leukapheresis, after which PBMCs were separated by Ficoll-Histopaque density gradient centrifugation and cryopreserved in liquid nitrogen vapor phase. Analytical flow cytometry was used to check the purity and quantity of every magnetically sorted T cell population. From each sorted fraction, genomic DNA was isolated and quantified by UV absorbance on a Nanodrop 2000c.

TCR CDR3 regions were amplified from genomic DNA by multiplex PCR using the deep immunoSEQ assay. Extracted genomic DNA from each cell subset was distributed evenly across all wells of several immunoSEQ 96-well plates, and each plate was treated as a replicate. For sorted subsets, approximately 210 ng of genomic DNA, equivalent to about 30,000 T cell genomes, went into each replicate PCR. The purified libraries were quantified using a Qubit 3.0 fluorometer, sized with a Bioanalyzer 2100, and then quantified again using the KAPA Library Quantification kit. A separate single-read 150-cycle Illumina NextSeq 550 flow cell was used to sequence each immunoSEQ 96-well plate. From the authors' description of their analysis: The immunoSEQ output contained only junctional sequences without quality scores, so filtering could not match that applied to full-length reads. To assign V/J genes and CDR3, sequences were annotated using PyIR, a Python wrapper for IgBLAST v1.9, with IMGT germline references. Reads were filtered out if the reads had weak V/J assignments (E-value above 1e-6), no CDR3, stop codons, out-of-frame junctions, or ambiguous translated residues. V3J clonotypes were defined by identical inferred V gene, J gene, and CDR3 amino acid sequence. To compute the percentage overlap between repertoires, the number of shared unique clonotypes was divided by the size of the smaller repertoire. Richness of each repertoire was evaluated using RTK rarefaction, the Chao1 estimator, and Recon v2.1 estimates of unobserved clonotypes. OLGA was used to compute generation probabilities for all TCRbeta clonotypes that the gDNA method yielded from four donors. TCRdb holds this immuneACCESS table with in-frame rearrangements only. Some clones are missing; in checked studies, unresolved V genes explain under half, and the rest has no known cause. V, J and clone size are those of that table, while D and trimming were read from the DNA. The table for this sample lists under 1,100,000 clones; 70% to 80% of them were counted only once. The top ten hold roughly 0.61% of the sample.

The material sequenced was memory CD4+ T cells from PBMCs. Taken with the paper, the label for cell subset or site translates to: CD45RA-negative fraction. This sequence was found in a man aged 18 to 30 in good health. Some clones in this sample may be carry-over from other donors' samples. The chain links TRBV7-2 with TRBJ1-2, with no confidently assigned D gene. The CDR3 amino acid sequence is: CASSLAMADGYTF. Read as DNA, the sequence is TGTGCCAGCAGCTTAGCCATGGCCGATGGCTACACCTTC.